One and the same sample provided the 6 T cell receptor beta chains below, sequenced in a study of T cells in Graves' hyperthyroidism and ophthalmopathy. The TCR beta CDR3 regions underwent amplification using RNA transcripts as the source. A set of HTBI primers served as the primers for a first-round RT-PCR of the TCR CDR3. Each CDR3 protein is one row after TCRdb ran MiXCR on the multiplex PCR reads. Counted here are around 420,000 distinct CDR3 sequences, roughly 13% occurring once; the ten biggest clones make up approximately 5.8%. The source material was blood. These receptors were taken from a young woman with Graves' hyperthyroidism.

This clonotype was seen repeatedly, ten times or more. The chain uses TRBV30 and TRBJ1-1; a possible D gene is TRBD1 (6 bases). Germline V gene lookup returns CDR1 GTSNPN and CDR2 SVGIG (reference sequence). Trimming cost V 4 bases and J 3 bases, with 15 bases left between them. This CDR3 has 14 amino acids. CDR3 amino acids: CAWTRTAGDTEAFF. In nucleotides, the CDR3 is TGTGCCTGGACACGAACCGCAGGGGACACTGAAGCTTTCTTT. Based on the CDR3 plus reference TRBV30 and TRBJ1-1, the full variable domain is SQTIHQWPATLVQPVGSPLSLECTVEGTSNPNLYWYRQAAGRGLQLLFYSVGIGQISSEVPQNLSASRPQDRQFILSSKKLLLSDSGFYLCAWTRTAGDTEAFFGQGTRLTVV.

This clonotype was seen at least ten times. The chain uses TRBV7-9 and TRBJ2-5; D ambiguous. V was pared by 1 base and J by 1 base, with 7 bases between. The CDR3 has 14 residues. Germline CDR1 reads SEHNR; CDR2 reads FQNEAQ (reference sequence). Here the CDR3 reads CASSLGQIQETQYF. In DNA, the CDR3 is TGTGCCAGCAGCTTAGGGCAGATCCAAGAGACCCAGTACTTC.

This clonotype has more than one count but fewer than ten. The rearrangement links TRBV10-3 to TRBJ2-7; D may be TRBD2 (5 bases). V lost 4 bases, J lost 3 bases, and 16 bases lay in between. CDR1 ENHRY and CDR2 SYGVKD come from the germline V gene. The length of the CDR3 is 15 residues. DNA for the CDR3: TGTGCCATCAGTGGCGGCTCGGGGTATCACTACGAGCAGTACTTC. Encoded protein: CAISGGSGYHYEQYF.

This clonotype was seen a handful of times. The rearrangement links TRBV29-1 to TRBJ1-2; TRBD1 matches 7 bases. In germline, CDR1 is SQVTM, CDR2 ANQGSEA. The CDR3 totals 14 residues. V trimming: 7 bases; J trimming: 4 bases; junction bases outside the gene matches: 12. The CDR3: CSAAGTATSYGYTF. In DNA, the CDR3 is TGCAGCGCCGCCGGGACAGCAACCTCCTATGGCTACACCTTC.

This clonotype was seen repeatedly, ten times or more. The chain joins TRBV7-9 to TRBJ2-1; maybe TRBD2 (6 bases). With 1 base removed from V and 0 bases from J, the gap between germline ends came to 10 bases. Germline V lookup: CDR1 SEHNR, CDR2 FQNEAQ (reference sequence). The CDR3 has 16 amino acids. The CDR3 here is CASSLGPSASYNEQFF. CDR3 DNA: TGTGCCAGCAGCTTAGGGCCTAGCGCCTCCTACAATGAGCAGTTCTTC. Full variable domain (missing parts from reference TRBV7-9 and TRBJ2-1): DTGVSQNPRHKITKRGQNVTFRCDPISEHNRLYWYRQTLGQGPEFLTYFQNEAQLEKSRLLSDRFSAERPKGSFSTLEIQRTEQGDSAMYLCASSLGPSASYNEQFFGPGTRLTVL.

This clonotype was found many times. The chain couples TRBV6-1 to TRBJ1-1, with D unclear. CDR3 size: 14 residues. Trimming removed 2 bases at V and 4 bases at J, with 11 bases between. CDR1 and CDR2 from the germline V gene are MNHNS and SASEGT. The CDR3 here is CASSEFGRSTEAFF. CDR3 DNA sequence: TGTGCCAGCAGTGAATTCGGGAGGAGCACTGAAGCTTTCTTT.